The clone carrying this T cell receptor (beta chain) was counted only a few times. Samples came from patients with localized non-small cell lung adenocarcinoma. The CDR3 length is 15 residues. Per germline, CDR1 SGHAT and CDR2 FQNNGV. Trimming left V 0 bases short and J 4 bases short, with 9 bases between. Using its own MiXCR run on the PCR reads, TCRdb lists one record per CDR3 protein. The sample has about 3,000 distinct CDR3 sequences, around 62% seen once. The data derive from a study of CD4 and CD8 cells across lung adenocarcinoma regions. The sequenced sample was CD4+ T cells from the margin of a lung tumor. The sequence came from a male donor with lung adenocarcinoma. The CD4 and CD8 labels of this study may be unreliable. J is TRBJ2-2 and V is TRBV11-2; D gene uncertain. The CDR3 DNA is TGTGCCAGCAGCTTAGAACTAATTGGCACCGGGGAGCTGTTTTTT. Residues: CASSLELIGTGELFF.